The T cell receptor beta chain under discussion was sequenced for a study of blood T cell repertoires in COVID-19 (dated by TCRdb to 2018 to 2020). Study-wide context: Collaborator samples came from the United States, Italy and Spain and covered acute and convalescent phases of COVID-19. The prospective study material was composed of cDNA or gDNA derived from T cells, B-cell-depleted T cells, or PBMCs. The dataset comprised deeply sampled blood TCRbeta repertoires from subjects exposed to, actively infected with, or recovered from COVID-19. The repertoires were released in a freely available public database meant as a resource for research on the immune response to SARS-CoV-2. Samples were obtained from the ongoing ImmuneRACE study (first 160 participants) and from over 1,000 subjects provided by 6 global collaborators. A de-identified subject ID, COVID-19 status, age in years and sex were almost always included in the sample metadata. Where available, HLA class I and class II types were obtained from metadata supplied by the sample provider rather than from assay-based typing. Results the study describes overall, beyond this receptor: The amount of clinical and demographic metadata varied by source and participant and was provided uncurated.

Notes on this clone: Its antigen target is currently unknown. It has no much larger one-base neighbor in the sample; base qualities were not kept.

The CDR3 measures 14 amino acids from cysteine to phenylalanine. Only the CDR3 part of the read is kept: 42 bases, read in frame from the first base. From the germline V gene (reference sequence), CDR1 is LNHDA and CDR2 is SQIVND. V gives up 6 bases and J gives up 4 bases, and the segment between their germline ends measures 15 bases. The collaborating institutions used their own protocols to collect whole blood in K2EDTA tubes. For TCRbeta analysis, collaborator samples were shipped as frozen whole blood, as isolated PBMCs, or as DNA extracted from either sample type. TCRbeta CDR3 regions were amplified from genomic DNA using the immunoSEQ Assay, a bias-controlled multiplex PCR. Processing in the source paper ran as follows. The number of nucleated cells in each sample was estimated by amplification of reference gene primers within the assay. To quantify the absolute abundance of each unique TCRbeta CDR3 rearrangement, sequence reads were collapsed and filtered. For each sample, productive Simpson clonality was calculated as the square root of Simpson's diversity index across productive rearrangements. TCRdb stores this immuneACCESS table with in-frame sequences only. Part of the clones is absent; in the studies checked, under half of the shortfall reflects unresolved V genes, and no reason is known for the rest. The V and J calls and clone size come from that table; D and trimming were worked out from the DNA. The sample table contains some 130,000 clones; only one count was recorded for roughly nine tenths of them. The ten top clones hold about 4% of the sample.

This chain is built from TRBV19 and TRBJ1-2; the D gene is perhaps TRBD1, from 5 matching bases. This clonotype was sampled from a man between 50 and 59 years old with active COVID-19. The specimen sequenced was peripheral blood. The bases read TGTGCCAGTAGGGCGACAGAAGTGGGCTATGGCTACACCTTC. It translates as CASRATEVGYGYTF.